Each of the 10 T cell receptor beta chains below was sequenced from the same sample in a study of CD8+CD57+ T cells in acquired aplastic anemia. Patients chosen for sequencing had CD8+CD57+ cells that had expanded, as shown by flow cytometry. Genomic DNA acted as the template from which TCR beta VDJ combination and CDR3 sequence profiling were carried out. A single record per CDR3 protein comes from TCRdb applying MiXCR to the reads. The table includes about 290,000 distinct CDR3 sequences, 45% to 65% detected once. The sample taken for sequencing was sorted CD4+, CD8+, or CD8+CD57+ T cells (not recorded which) from PBMCs. All receptors derive from a human donor with aplastic anemia.

This clonotype was seen repeatedly, ten times or more. This chain connects TRBV7-9 to TRBJ1-5, with a possible D match to TRBD1 (6 bases). With 8 bases removed from V and 5 bases from J, the gap between germline ends came to 16 bases. The length of the CDR3 is 14 residues. Germline V CDR1 and CDR2: SEHNR, FQNEAQ (reference sequence). CDR3 sequence reads: CASQRGAGHQPQHF. CDR3 bases: TGTGCCAGCCAGAGGGGGGCTGGCCATCAGCCCCAGCATTTT.

The chain recombines TRBV5-8 with TRBJ2-5; 8 bases agree with TRBD1. CDR1 and CDR2 from the germline V gene are SGHTS and YDEGEE. The CDR3 extends over 14 amino acids. With V trimmed by 2 bases and J by 9 bases, 9 bases remained unmatched. The DNA of the CDR3 is TGTGCCAGCAGCTTAGCGACAGGGGTTTTGGCCCAGTACTTC. It codes for CASSLATGVLAQYF. Using reference TRBV5-8 and TRBJ2-5 for the parts outside the CDR3, the full variable domain is EAGVTQSPTHLIKTRGQQATLRCSPISGHTSVYWYQQALGLGLQFLLWYDEGEERNRGNFPPRFSGRQFPNYSSELNVNALELEDSALYLCASSLATGVLAQYFGPGTRLLVL.

The gene calls are TRBV20-1 and TRBJ2-3; no clear D. The V end was cut by 6 bases, the J end by 2 bases, with 15 bases between. Germline CDR1 is DFQATT and CDR2 is SNEGSKA (reference sequence). This CDR3 has 14 amino acids. The CDR3 DNA sequence: TGCAGTGCCCCCCGGGCCCGGCACACAGATACGCAGTATTTT. Protein: CSAPRARHTDTQYF.

This sequence joins TRBV7-8 and TRBJ2-1; D uncertain. The CDR3 length is 17 residues. The germline V gene encodes CDR1 SGHVS and CDR2 FQNEAQ. Trimming shortened V by 3 bases and J by 4 bases, and 19 bases separated the two germline ends. The CDR3, as DNA: TGTGCCAGCAGCTTCCTTGGCTTTGGGGATACTTACAATGAGCAGTTCTTC. It is translated as CASSFLGFGDTYNEQFF.

This chain uses TRBV19 with TRBJ1-1; D uncertain. Trimming shortened V by 3 bases and J by 2 bases, and 13 bases separated the two germline ends. The CDR3 is 15 residues long. From germline, CDR1 is LNHDA and CDR2 SQIVND (reference sequence). CDR3 sequence reads: CASSIRVGINTEAFF. The CDR3 DNA is TGTGCCAGTAGTATCCGCGTAGGGATAAACACTGAAGCTTTCTTT.

As concerns this clonotype: One end of the junction does not line up with germline, which may come from a read error. The chain employs TRBV5-1 and TRBJ2-1; D might be TRBD2 (6 bases). This CDR3 spans 15 amino acids. The V gene's germline CDR1 is SGHRS and CDR2 YFSETQ. CDR3 coding DNA: TGCGCCAGCAGCTTGAGTGCGGGGTCGGTCAATCAGCAGTTCTTC. Protein: CASSLSAGSVNQQFF.

This clonotype appeared many times. V is TRBV12-3 or TRBV12-4 and J is TRBJ1-3; a possible D gene is TRBD1 (6 bases). This CDR3 spans 16 amino acids. V was clipped by 7 bases and J by 1 base, with 17 bases between them. The DNA of the CDR3 is TGTGCCAGCAACCTAGCCCACAGGGCGTCTGGAAACACCATATATTTT. This sequence encodes CASNLAHRASGNTIYF.

This chain joins TRBV6-1 and TRBJ1-5, with D perhaps TRBD1 (6 bases). The CDR3 is made up of 15 amino acids. The germline V gene has CDR1 MNHNS and CDR2 SASEGT. V lost 7 bases, J lost 4 bases, and 17 bases lay in between. The CDR3 is CASTNPGASNQPQHF. CDR3 sequence (DNA): TGTGCCAGCACCAACCCAGGGGCCAGTAATCAGCCCCAGCATTTT.

This clonotype was picked up many times. V and J are TRBV12-3 or TRBV12-4 and TRBJ2-3, with D possibly matching TRBD2 (5 bases). V was cut by 6 bases and J by 0 bases, with 13 bases left in between. The length of the CDR3 is 15 residues. CDR3 bases: TGTGCCAGCAGCCCAGACTGGACTAGCACAGATACGCAGTATTTT. Its translation: CASSPDWTSTDTQYF.

The gene calls are TRBV6-5 and TRBJ2-1, with 13 bases aligning to TRBD2. With V trimmed by 6 bases and J by 0 bases, 8 bases remained unmatched. The V gene's germline CDR1 is MNHEY and CDR2 SVGAGI. The CDR3 spans 18 residues. CDR3 sequence (DNA): TGTGCCAGCAGGAGCGGGACTAGCGGGATAAACTCCTACAATGAGCAGTTCTTC. It encodes CASRSGTSGINSYNEQFF.